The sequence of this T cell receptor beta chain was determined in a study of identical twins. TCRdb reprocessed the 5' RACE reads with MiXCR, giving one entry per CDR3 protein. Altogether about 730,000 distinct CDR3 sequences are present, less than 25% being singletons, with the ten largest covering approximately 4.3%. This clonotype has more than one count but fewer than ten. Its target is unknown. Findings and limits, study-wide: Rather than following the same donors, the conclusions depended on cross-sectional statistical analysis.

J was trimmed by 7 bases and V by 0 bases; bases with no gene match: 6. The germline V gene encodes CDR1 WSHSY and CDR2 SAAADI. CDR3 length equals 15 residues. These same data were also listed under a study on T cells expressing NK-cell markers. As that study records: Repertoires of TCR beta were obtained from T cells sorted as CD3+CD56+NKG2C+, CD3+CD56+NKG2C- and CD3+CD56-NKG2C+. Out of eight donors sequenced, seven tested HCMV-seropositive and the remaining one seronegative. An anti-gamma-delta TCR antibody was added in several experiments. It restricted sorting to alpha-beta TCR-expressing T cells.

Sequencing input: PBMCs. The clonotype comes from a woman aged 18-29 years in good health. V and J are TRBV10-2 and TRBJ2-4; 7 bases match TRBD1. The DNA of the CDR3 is TGCGCCAGCAGTGAGTCACGGCAGGGGGTCAACATTCAGTACTTC. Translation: CASSESRQGVNIQYF.